A selection of T cell receptor beta chains follows, all from one sample in a study of cytomegalovirus exposure and HLA in healthy donors. Sequencing was performed with immunoSEQ multiplex PCR; in TCRdb, only in-frame clones are kept and a portion is missing. The data contain more than 250,000 clones, less than 95% of them singletons. The sequencing input was PBMCs. The source of these receptors is a woman aged 30 to 39 in good health and CMV-seronegative. Each CDR3 is given with its conserved first and last residue. D genes are given only for firm matches. Rows give clone size only sometimes, using once, few, many, or a class for an expanded clone.

cdr3_nt cdr3_aa clone_size j_call d_call v_call
TGTGCCATCGGTGAGACTAGCAGGAGTAATGAGCAGTTCTTC CAIGETSRSNEQFF - TRBJ2-1 TRBD2 TRBV10-3
TGTGCCAGCAGCCAAGATATCCAGGCCATGGAGGAGACCCAGTACTTC CASSQDIQAMEETQYF once TRBJ2-5 - TRBV4-2
TGTGCCAGCAGCCCTGGTTCAGGAGCTGGTTCAGATACGCAGTATTTT CASSPGSGAGSDTQYF - TRBJ2-3 - TRBV7-3
TGCGCCAGCAGCCAAGAAACGCAGACAATAGCCAAAAACATTCAGTACTTC CASSQETQTIAKNIQYF once TRBJ2-4 - TRBV4-3
TGTGCCAGCTCATTAACGGCGAGGCTGTTTTTT CASSLTARLFF - TRBJ1-4 - TRBV27
TGTGCCACCAGCAGAGCTGACAGCCCCTACGAGCAGTACTTC CATSRADSPYEQYF - TRBJ2-7 - TRBV15
TGTGCCAGCAGTGACGGGGCTAACTATGGCTACACCTTC CASSDGANYGYTF - TRBJ1-2 - TRBV6-4
TGCGCCAGCAGCCAAGAACAGACTAGCGGGAGGGCCCGGGAGCTGTTTTTT CASSQEQTSGRARELFF - TRBJ2-2 TRBD2 TRBV4-1
TGTGCCAGCAGCCAGAACAACGACAACTTGTACTACGAGCAGTACTTC CASSQNNDNLYYEQYF - TRBJ2-7 - TRBV4-2
TGTGCCACCAGCAGAGATCAGAGTTTGTCCTACGAGCAGTACTTC CATSRDQSLSYEQYF - TRBJ2-7 - TRBV15
TGTGCCAGCAGCCAGGAGCTAGCGGGATATAATGAGCAGTTCTTC CASSQELAGYNEQFF - TRBJ2-1 TRBD2 TRBV7-2
TGTGCCAGCACCACAGGGGCGGGCACCGGGGAGCTGTTTTTT CASTTGAGTGELFF - TRBJ2-2 TRBD1 TRBV27
TGTGCCAGCAGCTTGGCGGGGACAGGGATGAACCTCCAGTACTTC CASSLAGTGMNLQYF once TRBJ2-7 TRBD1 TRBV7-8
TGTGCCAGCAGTCCGACTGGAGATTTCAGGCACTTTAACACCGGGGAGCTGTTTTTT CASSPTGDFRHFNTGELFF - TRBJ2-2 - TRBV27
TGTGCCAGCAGTTCTAGCGGGTATTCAGATGAGCAGTTCTTC CASSSSGYSDEQFF - TRBJ2-1 TRBD2 TRBV7-9
TGTGCCAGCAGCTTAGAGGCTCTGGGGCTATTCTCCTACGAGCAGTACTTC CASSLEALGLFSYEQYF - TRBJ2-7 - TRBV11-3
TGCGCCAGCAGCCAAGGTAGTGGCTACGAGCAGTACTTC CASSQGSGYEQYF - TRBJ2-7 - TRBV4-3
TGTGCCAGCACTCACCCCTCGGGCAGGGGTTCCTACGAGCAGTACTTC CASTHPSGRGSYEQYF - TRBJ2-7 - TRBV6-6
TGTGCCAGCGACTCTTCCCGGGACTGGGGAAGAGGTGAGCAGTTCTTC CASDSSRDWGRGEQFF - TRBJ2-1 - TRBV7-9
TGTGCCAGCTCACCACCGGGTAGCGCGGGAGGGCCGGAGACCCAGTACTTC CASSPPGSAGGPETQYF - TRBJ2-5 TRBD2 TRBV18
TGTGCCTGGAGTGAGATAGGGGGCAAAGAGACCCAGTACTTC CAWSEIGGKETQYF - TRBJ2-5 TRBD1 TRBV30
TGTGCCAGCAGCGAGGGGCCTGGAAACACCATATATTTT CASSEGPGNTIYF - TRBJ1-3 - TRBV9
TGTGCCAGCGAGACTAGAACCTACAATGAGCAGTTCTTC CASETRTYNEQFF - TRBJ2-1 - TRBV28
TGTGCCAGCAGCTTACTTAGCGGGAGGGCCGCAGATACGCAGTATTTT CASSLLSGRAADTQYF - TRBJ2-3 TRBD2 TRBV7-8
TGCAGCGGGAGAGCGGGAGGGCCTAAAGATACGCAGTATTTT CSGRAGGPKDTQYF - TRBJ2-3 TRBD2 TRBV29-1
TGCGCCAGCAGCGAAGAACTAGGGAAATACAATGAGCAGTTCTTC CASSEELGKYNEQFF - TRBJ2-1 - TRBV5-1
TGTGCCAGCAGCTACCGGGGACGGGGGGCAGAGACCCAGTACTTC CASSYRGRGAETQYF - TRBJ2-5 - TRBV7-8
TGTGCCAGCAGTTTGAGTTCCGGGAACTCCTACGAGCAGTACTTC CASSLSSGNSYEQYF - TRBJ2-7 - TRBV27
TGTGCCAGCAGCCGGACAGGGGCTTACGTCTACACCTTC CASSRTGAYVYTF - TRBJ1-2 TRBD1 TRBV5-6
TGTGCCAGTAGTATCATGCCGGGAGAGCATTACGAGCAGTACTTC CASSIMPGEHYEQYF - TRBJ2-7 - TRBV19
TGTGCCAGCAGCCAGTTGCGGGAGAGTACGCAGTATTTT CASSQLRESTQYF - TRBJ2-3 TRBD2 TRBV14
TGTGCCAGCAGCTTATCCGGGACACAGAGCACAGATACGCAGTATTTT CASSLSGTQSTDTQYF - TRBJ2-3 - TRBV13
TGCGCCAGCAGTCCTGGACAGGGAGCAAATGTACCCCAAGAGACCCAGTACTTC CASSPGQGANVPQETQYF - TRBJ2-5 TRBD1 TRBV4-1
TGTGCCAGCAGCAAGACAGAATACTCCTACGAGCAGTACTTC CASSKTEYSYEQYF few TRBJ2-7 - TRBV11-1
TGTGCCGACGGGGAGGGGGGCGAGCAGTACTTC CADGEGGEQYF - TRBJ2-7 - TRBV6-1
TGTGCCAGCAGCTTATCCGGGATGGGCACAGATACGCAGTATTTT CASSLSGMGTDTQYF - TRBJ2-3 - TRBV7-3
TGTGCCAGCAGCCATCAGGGACGTCAGCCCCAGCATTTT CASSHQGRQPQHF - TRBJ1-5 - TRBV27
TGCAGCGTTGAAGGTGGGACTAGCGGGAGTGGGGCCTACGAGCAGTACTTC CSVEGGTSGSGAYEQYF - TRBJ2-7 TRBD2 TRBV29-1
TGTGCCAGCAGCCAGACGGGACAGGGGCCCTACGAGCAGTACTTC CASSQTGQGPYEQYF few TRBJ2-7 TRBD1 TRBV7-2
TGTGCCAGCAGCGGTCGGGACTACACAGATACGCAGTATTTT CASSGRDYTDTQYF - TRBJ2-3 TRBD2 TRBV7-2
TGCAGCGTTGAAGCCTCGGTAGCGGGAGTTCTCTATACGCAGTATTTT CSVEASVAGVLYTQYF - TRBJ2-3 TRBD2 TRBV29-1
TGTGCCACCAGCTCAGGGATGGACCAATGGGAGACCCAGTACTTC CATSSGMDQWETQYF - TRBJ2-5 - TRBV15
TGTGCCAGCAGCTTGGTTGGGCCCGGGGAGCTGTTTTTT CASSLVGPGELFF few TRBJ2-2 - TRBV5-6
TGTGCCAGCAGCCGTTTTGTAGACGAGCAGTACTTC CASSRFVDEQYF - TRBJ2-7 - TRBV5-5
TGCGCCAGCAGCCAAGAGGGCAGGGCCGGTGGCTACACCTTC CASSQEGRAGGYTF once TRBJ1-2 - TRBV4-3
TGTGCCAGCAGCCCCACTAGTGATGGCGGGGAGCTGTTTTTT CASSPTSDGGELFF - TRBJ2-2 - TRBV6-5
TGTGCCAGCAGCTCGGGCGGGACTAGCGGGAGGGATGACAATGAGCAGTTCTTC CASSSGGTSGRDDNEQFF - TRBJ2-1 TRBD2 TRBV11-2
TGTGCCAGCAGCCCGGACAACCCAGGACTAGCGGGAAGGGCCCCCACAGATACGCAGTATTTT CASSPDNPGLAGRAPTDTQYF - TRBJ2-3 TRBD2 TRBV7-6
TGTGCCAGCAGCGGACGACAGGGGGCGCGGGACATTCAGTACTTC CASSGRQGARDIQYF - TRBJ2-4 TRBD1 TRBV7-9
TGTGCCAGCAGGACACAACGGACAGGGGGCTACGAGCAGTACTTC CASRTQRTGGYEQYF once TRBJ2-7 TRBD1 TRBV28
TGTGCCAGCAGCTTAGGGACGGCGGCTACGGAGACCCAGTACTTC CASSLGTAATETQYF - TRBJ2-5 - TRBV7-2
TGTGCCAGCAGTTTAAAAGGACCTGCCTACGAGCAGTACTTC CASSLKGPAYEQYF - TRBJ2-7 - TRBV28
TGTGCCAGTAGCCCCACTAGCGGACGAAGCTCCTACAATGAGCAGTTCTTC CASSPTSGRSSYNEQFF - TRBJ2-1 TRBD2 TRBV19
TGTGCCAGCAGGCAACAGGGTTGGGATACGCAGTATTTT CASRQQGWDTQYF - TRBJ2-3 - TRBV28
TGTGCCAGCAGTCGCCTCCGGGACTGGCAAAACAATGAGCAGTTCTTC CASSRLRDWQNNEQFF - TRBJ2-1 - TRBV27
TGTGCCAGCAGCGCTGATGGACTAGCCCTATACGAGCAGTACTTC CASSADGLALYEQYF - TRBJ2-7 TRBD2 TRBV9
TGTGCCAGCAGCGCGGGACTAGCGGGGGGCACCGGGGAGCTGTTTTTT CASSAGLAGGTGELFF - TRBJ2-2 TRBD2 TRBV11-2
TGTGCCAGCAGCTTGGATCAGGGGGGAGAAGCTTTCTTT CASSLDQGGEAFF - TRBJ1-1 TRBD1 TRBV5-6
TGTGCCAGCAGTTTCGCCGAGACAGGGGGCCACTACGAGCAGTACTTC CASSFAETGGHYEQYF - TRBJ2-7 TRBD1 TRBV28
TGTGCCAGCTCAAGACAGGGTAGTTACGGAAACACCATATATTTT CASSRQGSYGNTIYF - TRBJ1-3 TRBD1 TRBV18